The clone carrying this TCR beta chain was recorded a few times. Its antigen is unidentified. The sample originates from a study of CD8 T cells in ankylosing spondylitis. Via MiXCR, TCRdb re-called the 5' RACE reads, giving one row per CDR3 protein. The data show 300,000 to 400,000 distinct CDR3 sequences, approximately 20% seen once. The V and J ends lost 5 bases and 6 bases, in that order; junction bases with no gene match: 4. The V gene's germline CDR1 is DFQATT and CDR2 SNEGSKA (reference sequence). This CDR3 has 14 residues. Study results and caveats: There was reportedly significant enrichment of clones that were disease-linked in matched ankylosing spondylitis synovial fluid. Ankylosing spondylitis blood appeared to carry a characteristic TCR beta motif of seven to nine highly homologous variants.

The receptor was isolated from a male donor with ankylosing spondylitis. The rearrangement uses TRBV20-1 and TRBJ2-1; TRBD2 aligns across 13 bases. The sequencing sample was made of blood, either unsorted or a sorted T cell fraction (not recorded which). The CDR3 reads CSALGLAGSNEQFF. Here the CDR3 DNA reads TGCAGTGCTTTGGGACTAGCGGGGAGCAATGAGCAGTTCTTC.